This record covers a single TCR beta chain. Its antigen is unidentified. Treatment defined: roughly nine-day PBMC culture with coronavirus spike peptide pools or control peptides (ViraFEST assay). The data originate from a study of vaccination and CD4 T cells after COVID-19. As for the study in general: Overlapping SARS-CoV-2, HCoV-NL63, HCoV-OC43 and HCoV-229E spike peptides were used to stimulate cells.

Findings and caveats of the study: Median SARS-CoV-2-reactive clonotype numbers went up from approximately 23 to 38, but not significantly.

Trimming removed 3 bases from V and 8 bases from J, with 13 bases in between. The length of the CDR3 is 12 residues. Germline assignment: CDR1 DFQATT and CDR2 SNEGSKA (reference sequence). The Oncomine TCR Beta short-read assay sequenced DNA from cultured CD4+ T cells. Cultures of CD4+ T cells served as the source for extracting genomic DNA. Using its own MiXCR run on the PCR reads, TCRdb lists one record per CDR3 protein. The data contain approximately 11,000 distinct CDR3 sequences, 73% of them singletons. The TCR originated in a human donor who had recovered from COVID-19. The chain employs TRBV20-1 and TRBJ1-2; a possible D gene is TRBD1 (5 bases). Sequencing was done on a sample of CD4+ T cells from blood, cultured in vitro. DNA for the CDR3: TGCAGTGCTAGTGGGGCCTTTTTAGGCTACACCTTC. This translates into CSASGAFLGYTF.